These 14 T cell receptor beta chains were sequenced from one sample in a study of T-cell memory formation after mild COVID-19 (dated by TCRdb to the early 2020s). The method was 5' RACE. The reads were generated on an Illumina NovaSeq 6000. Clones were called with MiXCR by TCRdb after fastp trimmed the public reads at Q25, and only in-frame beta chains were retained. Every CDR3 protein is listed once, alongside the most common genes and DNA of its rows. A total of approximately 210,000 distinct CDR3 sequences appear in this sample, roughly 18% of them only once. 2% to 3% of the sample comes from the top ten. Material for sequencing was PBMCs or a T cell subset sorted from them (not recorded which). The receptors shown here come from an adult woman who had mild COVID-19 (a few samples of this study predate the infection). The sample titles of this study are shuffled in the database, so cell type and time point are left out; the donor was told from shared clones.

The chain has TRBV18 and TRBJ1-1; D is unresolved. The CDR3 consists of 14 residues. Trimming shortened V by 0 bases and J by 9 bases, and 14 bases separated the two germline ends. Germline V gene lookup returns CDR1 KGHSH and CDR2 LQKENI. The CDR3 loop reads CASSPPGGTRKAFF. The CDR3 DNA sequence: TGTGCCAGCTCACCACCGGGCGGAACACGGAAAGCTTTCTTT.

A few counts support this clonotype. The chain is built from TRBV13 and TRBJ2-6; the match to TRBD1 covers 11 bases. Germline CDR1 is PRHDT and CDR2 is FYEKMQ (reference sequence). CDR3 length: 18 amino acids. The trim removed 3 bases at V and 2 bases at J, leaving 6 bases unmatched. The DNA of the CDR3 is TGTGCCAGCAGCTTGGACAGGGGGCTTAAAGCTGGGGCCAACGTCCTGACTTTC. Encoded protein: CASSLDRGLKAGANVLTF.

Written as DNA, the CDR3 is TGTGCCAGCAGCTTAGGACTAGCGGGGGCTCATGAGCAGTTCTTC. It yields the protein CASSLGLAGAHEQFF. The J gene is TRBJ2-1, the V gene TRBV11-2, with 12 positions matching TRBD2. Germline CDR1 SGHAT, CDR2 FQNNGV. V gave up 1 base and J gave up 8 bases; unmatched junction bases: 3. The CDR3 loop spans 15 amino acids. Full variable domain (remainder filled in from reference TRBV11-2 and TRBJ2-1): EAGVAQSPRYKIIEKRQSVAFWCNPISGHATLYWYQQILGQGPKLLIQFQNNGVVDDSQLPKDRFSAERLKGVDSTLKIQPAKLEDSAVYLCASSLGLAGAHEQFFGPGTRLTVL.

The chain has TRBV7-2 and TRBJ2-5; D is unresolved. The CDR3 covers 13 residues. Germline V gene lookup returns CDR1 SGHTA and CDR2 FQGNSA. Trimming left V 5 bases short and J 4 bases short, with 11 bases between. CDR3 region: CASSPPDLETQYF. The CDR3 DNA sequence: TGTGCCAGCAGCCCCCCCGATCTAGAGACCCAGTACTTC.

This chain's CDR3 is CASSQAGLASGDTQYF. The CDR3 DNA is TGTGCCAGCAGCCAAGCGGGACTAGCGAGCGGGGATACGCAGTATTTT. The chain joins TRBV4-2 to TRBJ2-3, with 10 bases aligning to TRBD2. There are 16 residues in the CDR3. Germline CDR1 is LGHNA and CDR2 is YNFKEQ. The junction had 7 bases not matched to a gene; V was cut back by 1 base and J by 6 bases.

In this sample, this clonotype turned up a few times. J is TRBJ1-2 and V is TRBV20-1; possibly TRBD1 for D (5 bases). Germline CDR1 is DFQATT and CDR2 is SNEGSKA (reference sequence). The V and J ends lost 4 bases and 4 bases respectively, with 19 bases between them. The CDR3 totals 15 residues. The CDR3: CSATGGAGLSYGYTF. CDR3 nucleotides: TGCAGTGCTACGGGAGGGGCCGGACTTAGCTATGGCTACACCTTC.

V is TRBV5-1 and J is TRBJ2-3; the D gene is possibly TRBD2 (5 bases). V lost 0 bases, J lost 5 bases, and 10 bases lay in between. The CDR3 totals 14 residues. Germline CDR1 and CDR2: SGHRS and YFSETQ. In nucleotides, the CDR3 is TGCGCCAGCAGCTTGGAAGGAGGTAAAGATACGCAGTATTTT. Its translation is CASSLEGGKDTQYF.

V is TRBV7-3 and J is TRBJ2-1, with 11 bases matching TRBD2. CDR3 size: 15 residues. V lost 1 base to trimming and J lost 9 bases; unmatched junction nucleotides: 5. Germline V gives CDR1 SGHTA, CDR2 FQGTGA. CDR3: CASSLSTSGRSEQFF. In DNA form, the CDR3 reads TGTGCCAGCAGCTTAAGTACTAGCGGGAGAAGTGAGCAGTTCTTC.

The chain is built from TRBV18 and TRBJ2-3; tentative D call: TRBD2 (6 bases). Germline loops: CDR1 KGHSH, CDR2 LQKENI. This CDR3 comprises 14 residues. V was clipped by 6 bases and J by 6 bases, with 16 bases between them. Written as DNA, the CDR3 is TGTGCCAGCTCTACGGAGGGGACTTCGGATACGCAGTATTTT. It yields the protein CASSTEGTSDTQYF.

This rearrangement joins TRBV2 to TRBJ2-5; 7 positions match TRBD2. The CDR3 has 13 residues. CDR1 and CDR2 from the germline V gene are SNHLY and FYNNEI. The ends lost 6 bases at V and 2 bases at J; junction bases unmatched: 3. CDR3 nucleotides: TGTGCCAGCAGCGGACTAGTGCAAGAGACCCAGTACTTC. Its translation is CASSGLVQETQYF.

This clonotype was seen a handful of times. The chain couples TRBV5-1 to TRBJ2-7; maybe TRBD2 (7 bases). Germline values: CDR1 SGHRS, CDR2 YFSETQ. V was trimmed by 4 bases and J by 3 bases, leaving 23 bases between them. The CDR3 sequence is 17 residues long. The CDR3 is CASSDTTIGGGGYEQYF. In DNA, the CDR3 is TGCGCCAGCAGCGACACGACTATCGGCGGGGGCGGCTACGAGCAGTACTTC.

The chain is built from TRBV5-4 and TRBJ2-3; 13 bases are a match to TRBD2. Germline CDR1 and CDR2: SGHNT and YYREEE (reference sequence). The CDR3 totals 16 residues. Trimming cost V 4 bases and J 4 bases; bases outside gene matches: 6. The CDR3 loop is CASSTTSGGASDTQYF. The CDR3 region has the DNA TGTGCCAGCAGCACCACTAGCGGGGGGGCTTCAGATACGCAGTATTTT.

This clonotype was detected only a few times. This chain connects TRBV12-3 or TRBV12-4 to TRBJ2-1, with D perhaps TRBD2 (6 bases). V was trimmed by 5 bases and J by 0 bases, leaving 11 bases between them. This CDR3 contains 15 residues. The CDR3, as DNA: TGTGCCAGCAGTAAAGCGGGCTCCTCCTACAATGAGCAGTTCTTC. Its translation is CASSKAGSSYNEQFF.

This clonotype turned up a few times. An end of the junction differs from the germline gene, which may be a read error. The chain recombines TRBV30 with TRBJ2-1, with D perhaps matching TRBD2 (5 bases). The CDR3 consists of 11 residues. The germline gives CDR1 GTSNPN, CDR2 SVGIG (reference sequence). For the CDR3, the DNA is TGTGCCTGGGGTGTCGGGGATGAGCAGTTCTTC. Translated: CAWGVGDEQFF. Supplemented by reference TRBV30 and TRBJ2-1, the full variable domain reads SQTIHQWPATLVQPVGSPLSLECTVEGTSNPNLYWYRQAAGRGLQLLFYSVGIGQISSEVPQNLSASRPQDRQFILSSKKLLLSDSGFYLCAWGVGDEQFFGPGTRLTVL.